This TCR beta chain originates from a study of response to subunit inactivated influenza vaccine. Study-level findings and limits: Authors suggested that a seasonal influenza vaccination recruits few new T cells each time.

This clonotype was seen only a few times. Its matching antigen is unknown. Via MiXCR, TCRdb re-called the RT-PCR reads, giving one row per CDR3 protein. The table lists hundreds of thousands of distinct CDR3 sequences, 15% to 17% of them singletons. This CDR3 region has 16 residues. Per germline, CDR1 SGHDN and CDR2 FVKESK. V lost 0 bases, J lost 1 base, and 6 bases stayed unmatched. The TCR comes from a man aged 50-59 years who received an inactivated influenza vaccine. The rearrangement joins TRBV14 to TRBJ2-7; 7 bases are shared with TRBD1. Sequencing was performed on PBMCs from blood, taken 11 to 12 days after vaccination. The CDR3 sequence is CASSQDYGTASYEQYF. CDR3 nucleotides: TGTGCCAGCAGCCAAGATTATGGGACAGCATCCTACGAGCAGTACTTC.